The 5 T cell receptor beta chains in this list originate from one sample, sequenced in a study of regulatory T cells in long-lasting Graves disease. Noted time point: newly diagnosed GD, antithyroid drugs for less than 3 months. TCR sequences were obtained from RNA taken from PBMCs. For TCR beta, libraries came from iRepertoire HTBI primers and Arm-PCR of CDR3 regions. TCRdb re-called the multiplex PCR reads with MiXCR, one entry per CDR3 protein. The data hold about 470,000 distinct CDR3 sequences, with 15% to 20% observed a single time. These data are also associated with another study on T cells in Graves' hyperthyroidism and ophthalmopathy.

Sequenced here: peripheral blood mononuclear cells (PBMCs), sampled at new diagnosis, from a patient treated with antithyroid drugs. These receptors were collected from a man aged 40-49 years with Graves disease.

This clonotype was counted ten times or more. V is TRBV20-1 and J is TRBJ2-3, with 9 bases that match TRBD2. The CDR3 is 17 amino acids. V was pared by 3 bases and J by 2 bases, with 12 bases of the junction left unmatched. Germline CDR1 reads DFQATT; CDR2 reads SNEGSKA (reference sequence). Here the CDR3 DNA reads TGCAGTGCTAGCTCACAGACTAGCGGATACCACACAGATACGCAGTATTTT. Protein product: CSASSQTSGYHTDTQYF.

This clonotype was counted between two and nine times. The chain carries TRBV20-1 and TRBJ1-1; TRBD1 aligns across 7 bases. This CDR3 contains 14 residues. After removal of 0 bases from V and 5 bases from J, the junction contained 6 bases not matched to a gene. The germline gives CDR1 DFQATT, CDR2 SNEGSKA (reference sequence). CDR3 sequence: CSARDRADRTEAFF. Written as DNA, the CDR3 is TGCAGTGCTAGAGATCGGGCGGACAGGACTGAAGCTTTCTTT.

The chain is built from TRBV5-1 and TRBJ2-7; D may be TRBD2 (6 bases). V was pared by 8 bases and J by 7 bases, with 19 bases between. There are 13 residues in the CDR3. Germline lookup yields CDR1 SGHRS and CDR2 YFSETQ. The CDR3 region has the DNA TGCGCCAGATTCGGGGGTTCTCGGGGGGAGCAGTACTTC. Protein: CARFGGSRGEQYF.

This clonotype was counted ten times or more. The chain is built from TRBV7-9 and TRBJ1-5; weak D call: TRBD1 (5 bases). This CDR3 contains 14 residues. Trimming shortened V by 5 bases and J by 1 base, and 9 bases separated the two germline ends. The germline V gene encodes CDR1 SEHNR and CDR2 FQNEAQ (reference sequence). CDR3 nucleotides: TGTGCCAGCAGCGCCGGGACCAGCAATCAGCCCCAGCATTTT. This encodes CASSAGTSNQPQHF.

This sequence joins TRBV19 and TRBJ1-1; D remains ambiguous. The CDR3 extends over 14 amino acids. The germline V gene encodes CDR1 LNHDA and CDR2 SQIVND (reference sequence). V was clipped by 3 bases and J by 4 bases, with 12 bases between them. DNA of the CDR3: TGTGCCAGTAGTATCGAGTGGGGAGGCACTGAAGCTTTCTTT. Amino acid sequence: CASSIEWGGTEAFF.